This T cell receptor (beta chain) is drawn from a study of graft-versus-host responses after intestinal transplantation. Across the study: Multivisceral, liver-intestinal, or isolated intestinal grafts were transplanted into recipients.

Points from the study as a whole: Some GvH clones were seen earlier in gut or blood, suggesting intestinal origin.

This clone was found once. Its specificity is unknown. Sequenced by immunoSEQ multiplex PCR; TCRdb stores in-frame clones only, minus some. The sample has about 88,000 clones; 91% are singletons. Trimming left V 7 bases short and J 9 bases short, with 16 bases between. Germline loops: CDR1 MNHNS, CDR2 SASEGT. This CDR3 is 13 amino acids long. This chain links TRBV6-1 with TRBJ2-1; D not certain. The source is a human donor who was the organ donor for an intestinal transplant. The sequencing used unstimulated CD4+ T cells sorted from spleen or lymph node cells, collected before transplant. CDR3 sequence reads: CASKIHGSVEQFF. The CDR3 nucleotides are TGTGCCAGCAAGATACACGGGTCTGTTGAGCAGTTCTTC.